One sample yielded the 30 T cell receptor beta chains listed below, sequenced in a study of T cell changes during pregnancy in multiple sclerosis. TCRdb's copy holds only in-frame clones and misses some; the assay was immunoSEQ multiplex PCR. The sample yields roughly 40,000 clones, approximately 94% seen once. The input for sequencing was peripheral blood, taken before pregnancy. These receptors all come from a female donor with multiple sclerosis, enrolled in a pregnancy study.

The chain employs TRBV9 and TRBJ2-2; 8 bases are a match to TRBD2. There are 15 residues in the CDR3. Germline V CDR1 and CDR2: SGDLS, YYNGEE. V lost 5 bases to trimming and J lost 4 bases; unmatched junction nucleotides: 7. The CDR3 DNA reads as TGTGCCAGCAGTACAACGGGAGGGCTCACCGGGGAGCTGTTTTTT. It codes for CASSTTGGLTGELFF.

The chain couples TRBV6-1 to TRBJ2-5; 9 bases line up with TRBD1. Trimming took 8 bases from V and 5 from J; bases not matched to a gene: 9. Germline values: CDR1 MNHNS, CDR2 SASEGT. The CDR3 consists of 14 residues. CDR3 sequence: CASAAPGTGETQYF. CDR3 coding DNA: TGTGCCAGCGCGGCCCCCGGGACAGGGGAGACCCAGTACTTC.

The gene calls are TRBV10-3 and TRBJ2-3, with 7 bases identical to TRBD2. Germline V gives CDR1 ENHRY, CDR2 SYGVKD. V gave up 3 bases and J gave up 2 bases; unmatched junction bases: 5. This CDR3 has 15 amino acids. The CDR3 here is CAISDLAGSTDTQYF. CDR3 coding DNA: TGTGCCATCAGTGACTTAGCGGGTTCCACAGATACGCAGTATTTT.

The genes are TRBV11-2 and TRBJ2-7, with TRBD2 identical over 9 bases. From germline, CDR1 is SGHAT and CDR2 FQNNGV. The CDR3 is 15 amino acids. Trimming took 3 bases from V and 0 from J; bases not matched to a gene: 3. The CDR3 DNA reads TGTGCCAGCAGCTTGGGTAGCGGGAGCTCCTACGAGCAGTACTTC. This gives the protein CASSLGSGSSYEQYF.

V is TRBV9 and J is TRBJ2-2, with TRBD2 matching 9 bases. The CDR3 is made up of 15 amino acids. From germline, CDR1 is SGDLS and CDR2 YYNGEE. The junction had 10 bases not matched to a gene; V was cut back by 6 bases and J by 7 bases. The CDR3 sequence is CASTIRASGDGELFF. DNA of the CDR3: TGTGCCAGCACCATTAGGGCTAGCGGGGACGGGGAGCTGTTTTTT.

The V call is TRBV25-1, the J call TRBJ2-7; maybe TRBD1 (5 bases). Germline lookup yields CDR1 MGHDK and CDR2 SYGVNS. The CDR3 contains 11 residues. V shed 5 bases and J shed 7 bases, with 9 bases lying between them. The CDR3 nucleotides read TGTGCCAGCAGTCCAGGGCAAGAGCAGTACTTC. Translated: CASSPGQEQYF.

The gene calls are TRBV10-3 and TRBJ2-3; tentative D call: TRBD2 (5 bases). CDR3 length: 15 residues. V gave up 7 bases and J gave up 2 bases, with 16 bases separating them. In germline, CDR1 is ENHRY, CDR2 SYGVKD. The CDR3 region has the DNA TGTGCCATCACCAAAAGCGGAGCCGTCACAGATACGCAGTATTTT. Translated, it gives CAITKSGAVTDTQYF.

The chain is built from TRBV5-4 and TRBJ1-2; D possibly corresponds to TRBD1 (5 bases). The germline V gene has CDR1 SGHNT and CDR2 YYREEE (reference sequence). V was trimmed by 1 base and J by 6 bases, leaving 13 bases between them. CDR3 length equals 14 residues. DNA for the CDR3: TGTGCCAGCAGCTTGATGGAAGGGGTGAATGGCTACACCTTC. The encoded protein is CASSLMEGVNGYTF. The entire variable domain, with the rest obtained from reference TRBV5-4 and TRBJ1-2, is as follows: ETGVTQSPTHLIKTRGQQVTLRCSSQSGHNTVSWYQQALGQGPQFIFQYYREEENGRGNFPPRFSGLQFPNYSSELNVNALELDDSALYLCASSLMEGVNGYTFGSGTRLTVV.

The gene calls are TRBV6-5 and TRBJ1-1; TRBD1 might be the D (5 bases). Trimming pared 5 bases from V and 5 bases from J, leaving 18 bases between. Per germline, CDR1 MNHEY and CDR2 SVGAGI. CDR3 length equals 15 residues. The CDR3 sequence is CASSPGFDRRTEAFF. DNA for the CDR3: TGTGCCAGCAGTCCTGGTTTCGACAGAAGAACTGAAGCTTTCTTT.

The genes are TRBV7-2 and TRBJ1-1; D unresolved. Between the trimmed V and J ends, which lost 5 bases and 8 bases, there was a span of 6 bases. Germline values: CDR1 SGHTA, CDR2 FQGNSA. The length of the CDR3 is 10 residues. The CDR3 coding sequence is TGTGCCAGCAGCCCTCTGGAAGCTTTCTTT. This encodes CASSPLEAFF.

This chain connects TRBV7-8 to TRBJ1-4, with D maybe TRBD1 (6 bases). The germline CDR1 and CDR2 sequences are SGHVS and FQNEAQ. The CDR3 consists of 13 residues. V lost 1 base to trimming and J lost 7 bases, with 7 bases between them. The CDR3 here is CASSLGGPEKLFF. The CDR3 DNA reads TGTGCCAGCAGCTTAGGGGGGCCTGAAAAACTGTTTTTT.

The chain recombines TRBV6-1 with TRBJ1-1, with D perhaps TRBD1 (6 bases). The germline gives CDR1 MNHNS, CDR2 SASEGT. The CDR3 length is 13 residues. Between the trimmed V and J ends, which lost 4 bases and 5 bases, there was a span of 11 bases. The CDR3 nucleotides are TGTGCCAGCAGTGTAACAGGGAATACTGAAGCTTTCTTT. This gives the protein CASSVTGNTEAFF.

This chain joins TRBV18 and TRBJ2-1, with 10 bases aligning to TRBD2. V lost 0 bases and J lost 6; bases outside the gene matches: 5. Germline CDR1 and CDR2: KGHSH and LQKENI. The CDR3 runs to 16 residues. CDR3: CASSPPMTSGPNEQFF. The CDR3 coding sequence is TGTGCCAGCTCACCACCGATGACTAGCGGGCCCAATGAGCAGTTCTTC.

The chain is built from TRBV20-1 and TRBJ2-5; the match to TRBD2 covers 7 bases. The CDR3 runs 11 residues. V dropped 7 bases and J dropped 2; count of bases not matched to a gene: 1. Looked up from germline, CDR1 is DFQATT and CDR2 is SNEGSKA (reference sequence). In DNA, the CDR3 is TGCAGTGGGGGGGGGCAAGAGACCCAGTACTTC. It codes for CSGGGQETQYF.

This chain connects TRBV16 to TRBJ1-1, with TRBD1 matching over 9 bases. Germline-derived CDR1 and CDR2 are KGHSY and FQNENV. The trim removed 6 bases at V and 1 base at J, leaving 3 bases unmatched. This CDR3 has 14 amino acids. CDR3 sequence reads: CASRRDRANTEAFF. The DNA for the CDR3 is TGTGCCAGCAGACGGGACAGGGCGAACACTGAAGCTTTCTTT.

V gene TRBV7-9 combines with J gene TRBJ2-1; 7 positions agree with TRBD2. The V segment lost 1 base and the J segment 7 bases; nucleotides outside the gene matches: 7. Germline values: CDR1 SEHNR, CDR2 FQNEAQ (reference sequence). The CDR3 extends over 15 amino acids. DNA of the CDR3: TGTGCCAGCAGCTTAGGGTCCCCGCGGGGGAATGAGCAGTTCTTC. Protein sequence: CASSLGSPRGNEQFF.

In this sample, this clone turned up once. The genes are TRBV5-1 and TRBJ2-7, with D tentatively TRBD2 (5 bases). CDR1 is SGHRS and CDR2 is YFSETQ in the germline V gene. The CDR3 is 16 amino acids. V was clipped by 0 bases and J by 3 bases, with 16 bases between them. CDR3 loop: CASSLGLAGAIYEQYF. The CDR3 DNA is TGCGCCAGCAGCTTGGGGCTAGCAGGAGCGATCTACGAGCAGTACTTC.

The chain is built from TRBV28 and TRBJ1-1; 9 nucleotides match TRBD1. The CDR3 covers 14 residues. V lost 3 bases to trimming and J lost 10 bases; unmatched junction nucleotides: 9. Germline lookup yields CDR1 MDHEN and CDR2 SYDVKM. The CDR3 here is CASSLTGGSLGAFF. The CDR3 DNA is TGTGCCAGCAGTTTGACAGGGGGATCTCTAGGAGCTTTCTTT.

CDR3 coding DNA: TGTGCCAGCAGCCCGGACCTTCGAGGGTGGACTGAAGCTTTCTTT. This gives the protein CASSPDLRGWTEAFF. The genes are TRBV9 and TRBJ1-1; the D is unclear. The CDR3 covers 15 residues. Germline V lookup: CDR1 SGDLS, CDR2 YYNGEE. Trimming took 4 bases from V and 5 from J, leaving 18 bases between them.

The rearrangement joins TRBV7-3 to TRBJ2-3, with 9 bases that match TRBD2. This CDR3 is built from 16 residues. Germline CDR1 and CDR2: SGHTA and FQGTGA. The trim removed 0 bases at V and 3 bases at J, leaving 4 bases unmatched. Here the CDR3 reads CASSLTSSGRTDTQYF. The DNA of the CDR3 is TGTGCCAGCAGCTTAACTTCGAGCGGGAGGACAGATACGCAGTATTTT.

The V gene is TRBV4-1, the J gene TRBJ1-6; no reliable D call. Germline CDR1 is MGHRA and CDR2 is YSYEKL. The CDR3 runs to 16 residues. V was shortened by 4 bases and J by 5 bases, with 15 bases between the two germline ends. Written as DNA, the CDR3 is TGCGCCAGCAGCCGTGGCGGCGGGGTCCATAATTCACCCCTCCACTTT. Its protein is CASSRGGGVHNSPLHF.

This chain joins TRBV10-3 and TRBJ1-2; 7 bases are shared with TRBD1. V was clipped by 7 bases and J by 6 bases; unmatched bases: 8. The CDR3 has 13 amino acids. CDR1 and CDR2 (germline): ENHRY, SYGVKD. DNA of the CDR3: TGTGCCATCAATTCCGGGACAGCAGATGGCTACACCTTC. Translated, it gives CAINSGTADGYTF.

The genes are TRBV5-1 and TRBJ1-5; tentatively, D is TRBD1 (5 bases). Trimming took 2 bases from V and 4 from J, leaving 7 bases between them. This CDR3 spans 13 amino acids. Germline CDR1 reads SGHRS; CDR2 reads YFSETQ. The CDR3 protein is CASSFGGNQPQHF. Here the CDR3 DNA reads TGCGCCAGCAGCTTCGGGGGAAATCAGCCCCAGCATTTT.

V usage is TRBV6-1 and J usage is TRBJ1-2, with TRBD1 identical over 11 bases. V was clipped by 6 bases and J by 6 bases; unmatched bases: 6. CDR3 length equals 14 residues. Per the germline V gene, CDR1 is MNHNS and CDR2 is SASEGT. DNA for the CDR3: TGTGCCAGCAGAAGCTCGGGACAGGGGGATGGCTACACCTTC. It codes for CASRSSGQGDGYTF.

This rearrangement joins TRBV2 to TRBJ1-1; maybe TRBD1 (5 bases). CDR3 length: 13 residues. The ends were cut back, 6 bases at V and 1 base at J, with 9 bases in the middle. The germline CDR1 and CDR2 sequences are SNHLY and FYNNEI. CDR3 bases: TGTGCCAGCAGCTCCGACAGGAACACTGAAGCTTTCTTT. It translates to CASSSDRNTEAFF.

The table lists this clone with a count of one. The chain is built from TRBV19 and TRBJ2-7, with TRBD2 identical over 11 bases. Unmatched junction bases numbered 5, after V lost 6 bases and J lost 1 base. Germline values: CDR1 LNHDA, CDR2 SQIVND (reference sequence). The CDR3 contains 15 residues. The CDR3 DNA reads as TGTGCCAGTAGGGACCTAGCGGGAGGATCCTACGAGCAGTACTTC. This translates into CASRDLAGGSYEQYF.

The CDR3 region is CASSLGVAGGQETQYF. The CDR3 coding sequence is TGTGCCAGCAGCTTAGGAGTAGCGGGAGGGCAAGAGACCCAGTACTTC. V gene TRBV11-2 combines with J gene TRBJ2-5; TRBD2 matches 11 bases. This CDR3 contains 16 residues. After removal of 1 base from V and 2 bases from J, the junction contained 3 bases not matched to a gene. Germline V gene data show CDR1 as SGHAT and CDR2 as FQNNGV. The full variable domain, completed using reference TRBV11-2 and TRBJ2-5, is EAGVAQSPRYKIIEKRQSVAFWCNPISGHATLYWYQQILGQGPKLLIQFQNNGVVDDSQLPKDRFSAERLKGVDSTLKIQPAKLEDSAVYLCASSLGVAGGQETQYFGPGTRLLVL.

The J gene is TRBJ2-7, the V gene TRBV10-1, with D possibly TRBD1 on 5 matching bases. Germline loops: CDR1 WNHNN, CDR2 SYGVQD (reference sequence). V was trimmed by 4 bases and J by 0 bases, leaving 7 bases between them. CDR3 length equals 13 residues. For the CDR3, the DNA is TGCGCCAGCAGTGCGGACATCTCCTACGAGCAGTACTTC. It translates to CASSADISYEQYF.

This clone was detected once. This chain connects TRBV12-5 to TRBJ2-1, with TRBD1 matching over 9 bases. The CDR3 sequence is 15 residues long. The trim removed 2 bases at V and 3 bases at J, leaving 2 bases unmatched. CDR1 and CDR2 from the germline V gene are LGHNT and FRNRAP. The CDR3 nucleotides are TGTGCTAGTGGTTTGATGGGACAGGGCTACAATGAGCAGTTCTTC. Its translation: CASGLMGQGYNEQFF.

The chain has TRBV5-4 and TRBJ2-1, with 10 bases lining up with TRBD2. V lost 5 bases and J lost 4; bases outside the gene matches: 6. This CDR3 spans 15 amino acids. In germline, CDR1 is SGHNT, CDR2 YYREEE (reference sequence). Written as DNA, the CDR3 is TGTGCCAGCAGTTACGGACTAGCGGATTACAATGAGCAGTTCTTC. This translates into CASSYGLADYNEQFF.